This record looks at one T cell receptor beta chain sequence and its context. Its antigen target is currently unknown. Base qualities are not at hand, and no much larger clone is one base apart. Library construction relied on the immunoSEQ multiplex PCR assay. TCRdb obtained this table from immuneACCESS and retained in-frame rearrangements with V and J assigned. These tables miss some clones; where compared with another copy, unresolved V genes account for less than half of the shortfall, and the remainder is unexplained. The sample data list approximately 76,000 clones, and roughly 91% of these were observed just once. The top ten clonotypes cover 0.25% of the sample. The data are from a study of technical replicates of blood from a handful of donors (dated 2017 in TCRdb). The CDR3 spans 15 residues, from the cysteine through the phenylalanine. The CDR3 DNA has 45 bases and is translated from base 1. V trim: 5 bases; J trim: 1 base; unmatched bases: 6. The germline V gene supplies CDR1 SGHRS and CDR2 YFSETQ.

The clonotype was recovered from a human donor in good health. The receptor chain draws on TRBV5-1 and TRBJ1-5, and TRBD1 aligns with 7 junction nucleotides. The material sequenced was T cells isolated from PBMCs. The sequence in DNA is TGCGCCAGCAGGACCGGGACAGCGAGCAATCAGCCCCAGCATTTT. Translated, it reads CASRTGTASNQPQHF.